This T cell receptor beta chain was found in a study of vaccination and CD4 T cells after COVID-19. Study background: Overlapping peptides of the spike proteins of SARS-CoV-2, HCoV-NL63, HCoV-OC43 and HCoV-229E were used for cell stimulation. Each control culture was treated with a CEFX pool, an HIV-1 Nef pool, or no peptide. Study-wide results and caveats: Convalescent patients showed a median roughly 90% of reactive clones that were seen only post-vaccination.

Trimming removed 6 bases from V and 6 bases from J, with 11 bases in between. Looked up from germline, CDR1 is SGHTA and CDR2 is FQGNSA. The CDR3 has 12 residues. The study sequenced cultured CD4+ T cell DNA using the Oncomine TCR Beta short-read assay. Cultured CD4+ T cells were the source of extracted genomic DNA. TCRdb re-analysed the PCR reads in MiXCR, keeping a single row per CDR3 protein. The table includes over 7,000 distinct CDR3 sequences, 41% detected once. Sample treatment: roughly 10-day PBMC culture with coronavirus spike peptide pools or control peptides (ViraFEST assay). The unexposed donor provided CD4+ T cells, which were taken before the COVID-19 pandemic (2011-2018). Under the ViraFEST approach, antigen-specific T cells were expanded with peptide pools and TCRs subsequently sequenced. Worth noting for this clonotype: Its antigen is as yet unknown.

The specimen was CD4+ T cells from blood, cultured in vitro. This receptor was taken from a human donor in good health. The chain is built from TRBV7-2 and TRBJ1-2; D ambiguous. The CDR3 is CASSPPGDGYTF. Here the CDR3 DNA reads TGTGCCAGCAGTCCGCCTGGAGATGGCTACACCTTC.